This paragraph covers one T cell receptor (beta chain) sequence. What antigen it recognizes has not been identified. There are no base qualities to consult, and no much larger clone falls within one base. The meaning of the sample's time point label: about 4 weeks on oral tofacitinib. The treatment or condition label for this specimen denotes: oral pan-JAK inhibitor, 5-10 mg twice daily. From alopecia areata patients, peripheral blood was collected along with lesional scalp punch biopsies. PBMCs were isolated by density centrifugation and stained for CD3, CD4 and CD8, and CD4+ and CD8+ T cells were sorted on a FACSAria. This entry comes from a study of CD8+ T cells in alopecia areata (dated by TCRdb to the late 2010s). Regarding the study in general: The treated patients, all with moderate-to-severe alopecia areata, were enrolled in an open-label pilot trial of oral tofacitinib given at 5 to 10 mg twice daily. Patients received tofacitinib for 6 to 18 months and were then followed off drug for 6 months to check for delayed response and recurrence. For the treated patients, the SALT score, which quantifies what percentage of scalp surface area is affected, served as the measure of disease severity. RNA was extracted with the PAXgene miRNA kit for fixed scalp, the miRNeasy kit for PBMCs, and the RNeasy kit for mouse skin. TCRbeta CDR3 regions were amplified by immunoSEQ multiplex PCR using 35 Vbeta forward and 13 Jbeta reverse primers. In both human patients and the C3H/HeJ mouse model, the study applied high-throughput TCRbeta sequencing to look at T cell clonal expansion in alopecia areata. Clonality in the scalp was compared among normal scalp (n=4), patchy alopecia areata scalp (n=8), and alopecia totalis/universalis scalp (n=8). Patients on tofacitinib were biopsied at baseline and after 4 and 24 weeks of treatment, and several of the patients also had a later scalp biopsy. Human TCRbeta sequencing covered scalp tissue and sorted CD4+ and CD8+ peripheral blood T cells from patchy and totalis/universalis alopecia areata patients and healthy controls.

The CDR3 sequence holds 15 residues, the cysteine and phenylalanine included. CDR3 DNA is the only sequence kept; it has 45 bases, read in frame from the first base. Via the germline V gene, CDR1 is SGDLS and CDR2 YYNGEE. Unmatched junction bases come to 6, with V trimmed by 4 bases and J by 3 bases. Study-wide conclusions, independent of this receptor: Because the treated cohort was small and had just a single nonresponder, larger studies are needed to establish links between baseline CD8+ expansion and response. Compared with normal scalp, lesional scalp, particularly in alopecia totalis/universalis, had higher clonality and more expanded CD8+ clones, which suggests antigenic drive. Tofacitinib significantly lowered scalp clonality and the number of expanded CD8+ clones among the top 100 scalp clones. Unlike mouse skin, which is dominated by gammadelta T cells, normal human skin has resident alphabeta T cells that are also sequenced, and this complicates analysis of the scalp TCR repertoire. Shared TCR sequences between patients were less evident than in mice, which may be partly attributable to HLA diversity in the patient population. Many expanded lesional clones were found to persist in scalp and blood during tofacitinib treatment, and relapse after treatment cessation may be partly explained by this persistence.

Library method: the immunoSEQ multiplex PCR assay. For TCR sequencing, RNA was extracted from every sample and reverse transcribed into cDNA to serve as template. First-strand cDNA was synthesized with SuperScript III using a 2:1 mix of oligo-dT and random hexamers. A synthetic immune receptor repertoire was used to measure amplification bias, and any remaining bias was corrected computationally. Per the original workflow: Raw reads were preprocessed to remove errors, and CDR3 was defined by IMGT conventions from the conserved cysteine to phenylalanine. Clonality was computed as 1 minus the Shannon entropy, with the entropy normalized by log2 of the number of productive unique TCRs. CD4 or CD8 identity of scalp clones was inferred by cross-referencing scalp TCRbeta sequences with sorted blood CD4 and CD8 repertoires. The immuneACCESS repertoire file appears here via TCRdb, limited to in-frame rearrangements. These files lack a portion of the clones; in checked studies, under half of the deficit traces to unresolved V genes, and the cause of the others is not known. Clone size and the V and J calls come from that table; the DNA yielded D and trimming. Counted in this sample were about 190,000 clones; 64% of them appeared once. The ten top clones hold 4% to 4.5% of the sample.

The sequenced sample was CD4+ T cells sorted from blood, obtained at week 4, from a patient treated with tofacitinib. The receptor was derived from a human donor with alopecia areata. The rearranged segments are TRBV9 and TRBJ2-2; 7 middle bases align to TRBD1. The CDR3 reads CASSTQTGYTGELFF. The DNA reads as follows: TGTGCCAGCAGCACCCAGACAGGGTACACCGGGGAGCTGTTTTTT.